This T cell receptor beta chain was identified during a study of blood T cell repertoires in COVID-19 (dated by TCRdb to the early 2020s). Background for the entire study: Samples covering the acute and convalescent phases of COVID-19 were provided by collaborators in the United States, Italy and Spain. The prospective study material was composed of cDNA or gDNA derived from T cells, B-cell-depleted T cells, or PBMCs. Subjects who had been exposed to COVID-19, were actively infected with it, or had recovered from it provided the deeply sampled blood TCRbeta repertoires that made up the dataset. A freely available public database, intended as a resource for researchers studying the immune response to SARS-CoV-2, is where the repertoires were released. Samples came from the ongoing ImmuneRACE study (first 160 participants) plus 1,254 subjects from 6 global collaborators. Nearly every sample came with metadata listing a de-identified subject ID, COVID-19 status, age in years and sex. HLA class I and class II types, where available, came from metadata supplied by the sample provider rather than from assay-based typing.

TCRbeta CDR3 regions were amplified from genomic DNA using the immunoSEQ Assay, a bias-controlled multiplex PCR. In the authors' own workflow: The number of nucleated cells in each sample was estimated from the amplification of reference gene primers within the assay. Sequence reads were collapsed and filtered to measure the absolute abundance of every unique TCRbeta CDR3 rearrangement. For each sample, productive Simpson clonality was calculated as the square root of Simpson's diversity index across productive rearrangements. TCRdb limited this immuneACCESS table to in-frame rearrangements with V and J called. A share of clones is missing; checked studies link under half to unresolved V genes, and the rest is unexplained. The DNA gave D and trimming, while V, J and clone size come from that table. The sample yields roughly 200,000 clones; 75% to 85% were counted once. The ten biggest clones cover around 9% of the sample.

Details on this clone: Its antigen remains unidentified. No base qualities exist here, and no much larger clone lies one base off it.

Participants in the prospective study were enrolled through a virtual design, were aged about 18 to 89 years, and lived in under 25 United States geographic areas. In the prospective study, participants were assigned to cohorts based on the clinical history participants reported in a screening survey and a study questionnaire. ImmuneRACE Cohort 3 recovered participants were defined by two consecutive negative NP/OP PCR tests, healthcare professional clearance, or symptom resolution. Each participant in the prospective study had whole blood, serum and a nasopharyngeal or oropharyngeal swab collected by mobile phlebotomists. Prospective study participants could optionally give additional blood draws and questionnaires over a roughly two-month period. Before DNA extraction, blood samples from the prospective study were shipped at room temperature or frozen. General conclusions and limits of the study: How much clinical and demographic metadata was included differed by source and by participant, and the metadata was provided uncurated.

This TCR came from a man aged 40-49 years who had recovered from COVID-19. Sequencing was performed on PBMCs or T cells enriched from blood (not recorded which).

The CDR3 reads CASSPREVEAFF. The DNA sequence follows: TGTGCCAGCTCCCCACGGGAGGTCGAAGCTTTCTTT. The chain couples TRBV12-3 or TRBV12-4 to TRBJ1-1; the D gene identity is not certain. The CDR3 runs 12 residues from the cysteine to the phenylalanine. Only the CDR3 DNA stays, 36 bases, in frame from base 1. Between the V and J ends, shortened by 8 bases and 8 bases respectively, the junction contains 15 bases.